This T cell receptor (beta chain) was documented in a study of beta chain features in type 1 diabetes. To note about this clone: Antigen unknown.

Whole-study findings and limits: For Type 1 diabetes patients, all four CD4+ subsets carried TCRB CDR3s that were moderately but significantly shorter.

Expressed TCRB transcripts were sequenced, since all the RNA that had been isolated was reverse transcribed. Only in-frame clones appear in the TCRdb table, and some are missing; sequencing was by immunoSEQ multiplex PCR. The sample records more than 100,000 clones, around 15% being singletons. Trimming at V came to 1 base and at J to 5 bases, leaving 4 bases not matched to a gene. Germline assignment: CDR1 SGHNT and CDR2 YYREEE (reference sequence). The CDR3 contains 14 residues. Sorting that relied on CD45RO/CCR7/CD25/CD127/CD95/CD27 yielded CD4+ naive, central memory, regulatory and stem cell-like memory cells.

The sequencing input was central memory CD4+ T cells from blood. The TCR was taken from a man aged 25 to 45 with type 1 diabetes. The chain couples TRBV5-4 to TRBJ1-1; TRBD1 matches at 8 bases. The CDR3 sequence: CASSLQGAWTEAFF. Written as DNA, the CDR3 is TGTGCCAGCAGCTTGCAGGGGGCCTGGACTGAAGCTTTCTTT.